The subject of this entry is one T cell receptor beta chain. Its antigen is unidentified. Only in-frame clones appear in the TCRdb table, and some are missing; sequencing was by immunoSEQ multiplex PCR. Among around 250,000 clones listed, approximately 90% were seen once. This sample stems from a study of Ad26.COV2.S vaccination and SARS-CoV-2 variants. Regarding the study as a whole: Participants given vaccine showed non-spike TCR breadth similar to that of placebo recipients. Substantial breadth was reported for post-vaccination spike-specific CD8+ and CD4+ T cells.

Treatment of the sample: 15 to 20 received Ad26.COV2.S at low or high dose, single or two shots; 5 received placebo; per-sample allocation not given. Day 63 after the first vaccine or placebo injection was the time point for sampling. Sequences were derived from peripheral blood, sampled in a trial of Ad26.COV2.S vaccine versus placebo. This clonotype was sampled from a person between 18 and 59 years old who received the Ad26.COV2.S COVID-19 vaccine or a placebo.

This chain's CDR3 is CASSLTGGKGYTF. The DNA for the CDR3 is TGTGCCAGCAGCCTAACAGGGGGCAAAGGCTACACCTTC. The chain couples TRBV5-4 to TRBJ1-2, with TRBD1 matching over 9 bases. V dropped 4 bases and J dropped 8; count of bases not matched to a gene: 6. Germline CDR1 and CDR2: SGHNT and YYREEE (reference sequence). The CDR3 has 13 amino acids.